The rows below give T cell receptor beta chains drawn from one sample of a study of blood T cell repertoires in COVID-19. Only in-frame clones appear in the TCRdb table, and some are missing; sequencing was by immunoSEQ multiplex PCR. The sample has 350,000 to 400,000 clones, about 90% seen once. Sequenced: peripheral blood. These receptors originate from a woman aged 30 to 39 with COVID-19, enrolled during active disease. Each CDR3 is given without its conserved first and last residue. Fields, in order: V gene, CDR3 protein.

V: TRBV4-1
CDR3: ASSQKTLEGNTEAF

V: TRBV9
CDR3: ASSVEGGLNNEQF

V: TRBV27
CDR3: ASRTTGNTEAF

V: TRBV10-3
CDR3: AISEWVMSGRAGHNEQF

V: TRBV21-1
CDR3: ASSKYLTSPSSYT

V: TRBV6-2/TRBV6-3
CDR3: ASSYPTGRLFLDTEAF

V: TRBV3-1/TRBV3-2
CDR3: ASSPPRTGGGYT

V: TRBV6-2/TRBV6-3
CDR3: ASSRDIGYEQY

V: TRBV29-1
CDR3: SVPGNEQF

V: TRBV6-6
CDR3: ASSYSGSTGVSE

V: TRBV27
CDR3: ASSLNRGHNEQF

V: TRBV24-1
CDR3: ATSAAGTNSPLH

V: TRBV23-1
CDR3: ASRPPEGREDDEQY

V: TRBV2
CDR3: ATNAARVDEQF

V: TRBV6-2/TRBV6-3
CDR3: AGSSRVNEQF

V: TRBV5-1
CDR3: ASSLGTARGEQY

V: TRBV2
CDR3: ASSEPGQDHHGAF

V: TRBV7-9
CDR3: ASSLSQGRSYEQY

V: TRBV6-5
CDR3: ASSTPPGRELT

V: TRBV2
CDR3: ASSALLSYNEQF